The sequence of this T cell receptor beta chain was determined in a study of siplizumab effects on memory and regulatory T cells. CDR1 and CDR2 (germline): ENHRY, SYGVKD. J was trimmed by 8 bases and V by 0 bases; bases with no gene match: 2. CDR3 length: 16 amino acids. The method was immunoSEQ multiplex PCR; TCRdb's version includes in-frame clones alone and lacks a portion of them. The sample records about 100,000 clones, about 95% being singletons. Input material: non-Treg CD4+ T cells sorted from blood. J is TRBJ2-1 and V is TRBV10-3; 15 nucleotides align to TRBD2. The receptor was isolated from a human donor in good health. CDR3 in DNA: TGTGCCATCAGTGAGTCAGGGACTAGCGGGAGGTATGAGCAGTTCTTC. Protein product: CAISESGTSGRYEQFF.